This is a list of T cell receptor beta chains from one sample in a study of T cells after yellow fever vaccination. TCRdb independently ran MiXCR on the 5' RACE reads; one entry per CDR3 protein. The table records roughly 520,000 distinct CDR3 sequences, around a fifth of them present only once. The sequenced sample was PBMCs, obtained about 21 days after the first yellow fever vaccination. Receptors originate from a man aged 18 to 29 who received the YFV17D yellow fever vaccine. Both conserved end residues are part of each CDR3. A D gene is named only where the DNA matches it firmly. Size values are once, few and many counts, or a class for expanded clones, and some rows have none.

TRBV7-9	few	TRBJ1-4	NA	CASSLAEGKLFF	TGTGCCAGCAGCTTAGCGGAGGGGAAACTGTTTTTT
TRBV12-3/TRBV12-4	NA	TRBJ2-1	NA	CASSRTGRAINEQFF	TGTGCCAGCAGTCGAACGGGACGGGCCATTAATGAGCAGTTCTTC
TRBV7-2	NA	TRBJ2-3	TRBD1	CASSTTGGNADTQYF	TGTGCCAGCAGCACGACAGGGGGCAACGCAGATACGCAGTATTTT
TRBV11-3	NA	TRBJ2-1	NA	CASSIEPGRVGEQFF	TGTGCCAGCAGCATCGAGCCGGGACGGGTAGGAGAGCAGTTCTTC
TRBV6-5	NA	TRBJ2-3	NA	CASQDWDTQYF	TGTGCCAGCCAGGACTGGGATACGCAGTATTTT
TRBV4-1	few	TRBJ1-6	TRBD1	CASSQPWDRGGPLHF	TGCGCCAGCAGCCAACCCTGGGACAGGGGTGGTCCCCTCCACTTT
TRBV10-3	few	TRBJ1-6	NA	CAISEGLNSPLHF	TGTGCCATCAGTGAGGGTCTTAATTCTCCCCTCCACTTT
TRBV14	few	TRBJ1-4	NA	CASSQLVPGTNEKLFF	TGTGCCAGCAGCCAATTGGTGCCAGGAACTAATGAAAAACTGTTTTTT
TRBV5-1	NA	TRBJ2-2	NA	CASSRRLGPYTGELFF	TGCGCCAGCAGCCGTAGACTAGGCCCGTACACCGGGGAGCTGTTTTTT
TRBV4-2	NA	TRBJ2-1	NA	CASSQDGGQGYNEQFF	TGTGCCAGCAGCCAAGATGGCGGGCAGGGTTACAATGAGCAGTTCTTC
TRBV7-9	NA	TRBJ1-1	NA	CASSIGSSMAEAFF	TGTGCCAGCAGCATTGGGTCCAGTATGGCTGAAGCTTTCTTT
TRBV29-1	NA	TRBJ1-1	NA	CSVESSNTEAFF	TGCAGCGTTGAGTCAAGTAACACTGAAGCTTTCTTT
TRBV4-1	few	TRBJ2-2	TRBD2	CASRATSGGHTGELFF	TGCGCCAGCAGAGCGACTAGCGGGGGACACACCGGGGAGCTGTTTTTT
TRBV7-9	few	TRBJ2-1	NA	CASSLNSGGEQFF	TGTGCCAGCAGCCTAAACTCCGGGGGTGAGCAGTTCTTC
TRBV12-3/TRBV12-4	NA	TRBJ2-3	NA	CASSLNLLSTDTQYF	TGTGCCAGCAGTTTAAACCTCTTGAGCACAGATACGCAGTATTTT
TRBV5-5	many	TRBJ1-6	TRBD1	CASSWGDFRTGNSPLHF	TGTGCCAGCAGCTGGGGAGATTTTCGGACAGGGAATTCACCCCTCCACTTT
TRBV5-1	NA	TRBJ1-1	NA	CASSPSSSDTEAFF	TGCGCCAGCAGCCCGAGCTCGAGTGACACTGAAGCTTTCTTT
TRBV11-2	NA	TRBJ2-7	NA	CASSSSRDPAYEQYF	TGTGCCAGCAGCTCCTCCCGGGACCCAGCCTACGAGCAGTACTTC
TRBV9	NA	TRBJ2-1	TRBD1	CASSVRTGNEQFF	TGTGCCAGCAGCGTCAGGACAGGGAATGAGCAGTTCTTC
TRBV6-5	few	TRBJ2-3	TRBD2	CASSYGARRGGTDTQYF	TGTGCCAGCAGTTACGGGGCGAGGCGGGGGGGCACAGATACGCAGTATTTT
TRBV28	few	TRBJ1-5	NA	CASSLSSQPQHF	TGTGCCAGCAGTTTGTCCAGTCAGCCCCAGCATTTT
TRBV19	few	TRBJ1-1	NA	CASSSMLDTEAFF	TGTGCCAGTAGTTCTATGCTTGACACTGAAGCTTTCTTT
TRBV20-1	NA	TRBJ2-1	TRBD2	CSASGQRGGSSYNEQFF	TGCAGTGCTAGTGGCCAGCGGGGGGGTAGCTCCTACAATGAGCAGTTCTTC
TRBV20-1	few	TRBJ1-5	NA	CSAIKGGQPQHF	TGCAGTGCTATAAAGGGCGGTCAGCCCCAGCATTTT
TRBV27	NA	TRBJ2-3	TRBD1	CASSLSPGGSDTQYF	TGTGCCAGCAGTTTATCTCCAGGGGGCTCAGATACGCAGTATTTT
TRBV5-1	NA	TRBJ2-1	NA	CASSTGYNEQFF	TGCGCCAGCAGCACCGGTTACAATGAGCAGTTCTTC
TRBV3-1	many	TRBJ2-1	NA	CASSQASGNEQFF	TGTGCCAGCAGCCAAGCAAGCGGCAATGAGCAGTTCTTC
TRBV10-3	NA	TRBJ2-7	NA	CAISDPGTSYEQYF	TGTGCCATCAGTGATCCAGGGACATCCTACGAGCAGTACTTC
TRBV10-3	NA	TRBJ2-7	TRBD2	CAISASGAGYEQYF	TGTGCCATCAGTGCGAGCGGGGCGGGGTACGAGCAGTACTTC
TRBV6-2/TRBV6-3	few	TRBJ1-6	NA	CASSYGNFNSPLHF	TGTGCCAGCAGTTACGGGAATTTTAATTCACCCCTCCACTTT
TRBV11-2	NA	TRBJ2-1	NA	CASSLEWGNNEQFF	TGTGCCAGCAGCTTAGAATGGGGGAACAATGAGCAGTTCTTC
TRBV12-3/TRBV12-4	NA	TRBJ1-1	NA	CASSPAGVTTEAFF	TGTGCCAGCAGCCCCGCAGGGGTCACCACTGAAGCTTTCTTT
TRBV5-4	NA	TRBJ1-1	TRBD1	CASSLQGFGTEAFF	TGTGCCAGCAGCTTACAGGGGTTTGGCACTGAAGCTTTCTTT
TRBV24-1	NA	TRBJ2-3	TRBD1	CATSDSGQGSTDTQYF	TGTGCCACCAGTGATTCGGGACAGGGTTCCACAGATACGCAGTATTTT
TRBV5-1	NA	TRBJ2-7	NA	CASSLGVALEQYF	TGCGCCAGCAGCTTGGGAGTAGCCCTCGAGCAGTACTTC
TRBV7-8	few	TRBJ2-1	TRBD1	CASSRPPGTGGFDEQFF	TGTGCCAGCAGCAGACCTCCAGGCACAGGGGGGTTCGATGAGCAGTTCTTC
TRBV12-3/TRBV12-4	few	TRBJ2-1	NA	CASSLISGGANEQFF	TGTGCCAGCAGTTTAATTAGTGGGGGGGCAAATGAGCAGTTCTTC
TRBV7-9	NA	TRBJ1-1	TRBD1	CASSPTGTLLEAFF	TGTGCCAGCAGCCCGACAGGGACCCTTCTTGAAGCTTTCTTT
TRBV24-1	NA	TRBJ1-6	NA	CATRQGGSPLHF	TGTGCCACCAGACAGGGAGGCTCACCCCTCCACTTT
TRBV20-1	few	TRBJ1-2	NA	CSARGGREGYGYTF	TGCAGTGCTAGAGGGGGAAGAGAGGGCTATGGCTACACCTTC
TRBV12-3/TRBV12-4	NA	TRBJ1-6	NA	CASSSRFRLSSYNSPLHF	TGTGCCAGCAGTTCCCGGTTTCGGCTGAGCTCCTATAATTCACCCCTCCACTTT
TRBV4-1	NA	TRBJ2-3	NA	CASSQERWADTQYF	TGCGCCAGCAGCCAAGAGAGGTGGGCAGATACGCAGTATTTT
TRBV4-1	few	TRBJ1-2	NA	CASSHTPGGNYGYTF	TGCGCCAGCAGCCACACTCCAGGAGGAAACTATGGCTACACCTTC
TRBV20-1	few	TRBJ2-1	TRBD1	CSARDVRTGDNEQFF	TGCAGTGCTAGAGATGTTAGGACAGGGGACAATGAGCAGTTCTTC
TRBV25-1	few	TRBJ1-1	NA	CASRGGIMNTEAFF	TGTGCCAGCAGGGGGGGGATCATGAACACTGAAGCTTTCTTT
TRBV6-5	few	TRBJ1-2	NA	CASSYRSNYGYTF	TGTGCCAGCAGTTACAGGAGTAACTATGGCTACACCTTC
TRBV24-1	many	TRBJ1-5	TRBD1	CATSGTGVGNQPQHF	TGTGCCACCAGTGGGACAGGCGTCGGCAATCAGCCCCAGCATTTT
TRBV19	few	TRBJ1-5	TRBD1	CASSQRQGAKHNQPQHF	TGTGCCAGTAGTCAACGGCAGGGGGCCAAACACAATCAGCCCCAGCATTTT
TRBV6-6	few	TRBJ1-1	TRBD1	CASSYQGAWEAFF	TGTGCCAGCAGTTACCAGGGGGCTTGGGAAGCTTTCTTT
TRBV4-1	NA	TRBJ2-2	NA	CATSPRDTGELFF	TGCGCGACCAGCCCACGAGACACCGGGGAGCTGTTTTTT
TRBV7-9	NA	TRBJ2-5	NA	CASSPSRTGPWETQYF	TGTGCCAGCAGCCCTAGCCGGACCGGGCCTTGGGAGACCCAGTACTTC
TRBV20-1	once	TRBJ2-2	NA	CSARGGGNTGELFF	TGCAGTGCTAGAGGTGGGGGGAACACCGGGGAGCTGTTTTTT
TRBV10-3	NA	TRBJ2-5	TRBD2	CAISKTSGGAYGDQQETQYF	TGTGCCATCAGTAAGACTAGCGGGGGGGCCTATGGAGATCAACAAGAGACCCAGTACTTC